One T cell receptor beta chain is described in this entry. This entry is derived from a study of blood T cell dynamics during melanoma immunotherapy. Study-level information: Standard first-line treatment here was pembrolizumab or nivolumab plus ipilimumab in metastatic melanoma.

In germline, CDR1 is LGHNA, CDR2 YNFKEQ. V lost 0 bases to trimming and J lost 6 bases, with 5 bases between them. The CDR3 has 13 residues. Time point described: pre-treatment baseline. Patients had no prior systemic cancer treatment, immunosuppressants or other active cancers. A fixed 40 ng of plasma cfDNA was loaded per sample. Sequenced by immunoSEQ multiplex PCR; TCRdb stores in-frame clones only, minus some. This sample has approximately 6,000 clones, with roughly 91% found just once. This chain connects TRBV4-2 to TRBJ2-2, with D uncertain. The sample here was cell-free DNA from blood, taken from a patient treated with checkpoint blockade. This sequence was found in a human donor with melanoma. The CDR3 loop is CASSQDEAGELFF. DNA for the CDR3: TGTGCCAGCAGCCAAGACGAGGCCGGGGAGCTGTTTTTT.